This T cell receptor (beta chain) was profiled in a study of T cells after yellow fever vaccination. For the study at large: Low-cell-number fractions were prepared with SMART-Seq v4 Ultra Low Input. Findings of the study overall: Post-booster repertoires again held most primary-vaccination clones (roughly 95% CD4, 88% CD8). The CD4 compartment and the CD8 compartment contained a small share of clonotypes in common.

A process of 5'RACE template switching, which added a universal primer site and UMIs, was used to make TCR cDNA. TCRdb re-derived calls from the 5' RACE reads in MiXCR, one entry per CDR3 protein. The sample has around 300,000 distinct CDR3 sequences, around 4.5% seen once; the top ten hold just under 20%. This CDR3 has 13 amino acids. CDR1 and CDR2 (germline): LGHDT, YNNKEL (reference sequence). V lost 1 base and J 6 bases, leaving 6 bases between the germline ends. As to this clonotype: Its antigen remains unknown.

Here the sequenced sample was PBMCs, taken 15 days after the yellow fever booster vaccination. The genes are TRBV3-1 and TRBJ2-2; D is ambiguous. The TCR comes from a man aged 18 to 35 who received the YFV17D yellow fever vaccine. The CDR3 is CASSQGGSGELFF. The CDR3 DNA follows: TGTGCCAGCAGCCAAGGCGGCTCCGGGGAGCTGTTTTTT.